The rows below give T cell receptor beta chains drawn from one sample of a study of T cells in Graves' hyperthyroidism and ophthalmopathy. Using its own MiXCR run on the multiplex PCR reads, TCRdb lists one record per CDR3 protein. Among some 340,000 distinct CDR3 sequences listed, approximately 15% were seen once. The source material was blood. These receptors were obtained from a woman between 35 and 50 years old with Graves' ophthalmopathy. The CDR3 runs from the conserved cysteine through the conserved F or W. The D gene is left open where the match is weak. Some rows have no size entry. The others give once, few or many, or a class for an expanded clone.

j_gene: TRBJ2-7; v_gene: TRBV10-3; len: 13; d_gene: TRBD1; abundance: many; CDR3aa: CAIRPGQAYEQYF; CDR3nt: TGTGCCATCAGGCCGGGACAGGCCTACGAGCAGTACTTC
j_gene: TRBJ2-1; v_gene: TRBV24-1; len: 12; d_gene: -; abundance: -; CDR3aa: CATSDHTGVGFF; CDR3nt: TGTGCCACCAGTGATCATACAGGAGTGGGGTTCTTC
j_gene: TRBJ2-1; v_gene: TRBV6-2/TRBV6-3; len: 11; d_gene: -; abundance: many; CDR3aa: CASSYLTEQFF; CDR3nt: TGTGCCAGCAGTTACCTGACTGAGCAGTTCTTC
j_gene: TRBJ1-1; v_gene: TRBV7-9; len: 21; d_gene: -; abundance: many; CDR3aa: CASSLSPIRVAAKLGNTEAFF; CDR3nt: TGTGCCAGCAGCTTATCCCCTATCCGGGTGGCAGCAAAGTTGGGGAACACTGAAGCTTTCTTT
j_gene: TRBJ2-1; v_gene: TRBV6-1; len: 15; d_gene: TRBD1; abundance: many; CDR3aa: CASRQTGGSYNEQFF; CDR3nt: TGTGCCAGCAGACAGACAGGGGGCTCCTACAATGAGCAGTTCTTC
j_gene: TRBJ1-1; v_gene: TRBV5-1; len: 15; d_gene: -; abundance: many; CDR3aa: CASSPAGSEYTEAFF; CDR3nt: TGCGCCAGCAGCCCCGCCGGCTCGGAGTACACTGAAGCTTTCTTT
j_gene: TRBJ2-1; v_gene: TRBV15; len: 17; d_gene: -; abundance: few; CDR3aa: CATSRVQWAEYYNEQFF; CDR3nt: TGTGCCACCAGCAGAGTGCAGTGGGCAGAATACTACAATGAGCAGTTCTTC
j_gene: TRBJ2-5; v_gene: TRBV10-3; len: 11; d_gene: TRBD1; abundance: many; CDR3aa: CATGGGETQYF; CDR3nt: TGTGCCACAGGGGGCGGTGAGACCCAGTACTTC
j_gene: TRBJ2-1; v_gene: TRBV9; len: 18; d_gene: TRBD2; abundance: -; CDR3aa: CASSVALAGGLSYNEQFF; CDR3nt: TGTGCCAGCAGCGTAGCATTAGCGGGGGGGCTCTCCTACAATGAGCAGTTCTTC
j_gene: TRBJ2-7; v_gene: TRBV18; len: 17; d_gene: TRBD2; abundance: once; CDR3aa: CASSPLLSGGTSYEQYF; CDR3nt: TGTGCCAGCTCACCACTTCTAAGCGGGGGCACCTCCTACGAGCAGTACTTC
j_gene: TRBJ2-1; v_gene: TRBV2; len: 15; d_gene: TRBD2; abundance: many; CDR3aa: CASSEDGRAGNEQFF; CDR3nt: TGTGCCAGCAGTGAAGACGGGAGGGCCGGAAATGAGCAGTTCTTC
j_gene: TRBJ2-1; v_gene: TRBV12-3/TRBV12-4; len: 14; d_gene: -; abundance: few; CDR3aa: CASSQVRYNDEQFF; CDR3nt: TGTGCCAGCAGCCAGGTTAGATACAACGATGAGCAGTTCTTC
j_gene: TRBJ2-3; v_gene: TRBV24-1; len: 16; d_gene: -; abundance: many; CDR3aa: CATSDLRRGGTDTQYF; CDR3nt: TGTGCCACCAGTGATTTACGGCGGGGCGGCACGGATACGCAGTATTTT
j_gene: TRBJ2-7; v_gene: TRBV28; len: 14; d_gene: TRBD2; abundance: -; CDR3aa: CASSFHGGTSEQYF; CDR3nt: TGTGCCAGCAGTTTCCACGGGGGGACCTCCGAGCAGTACTTC
j_gene: TRBJ1-1; v_gene: TRBV5-8; len: 15; d_gene: TRBD1; abundance: -; CDR3aa: CASSFGTVINTEAFF; CDR3nt: TGTGCCAGCAGCTTCGGGACAGTAATAAACACTGAAGCTTTCTTT
j_gene: TRBJ1-2; v_gene: TRBV5-8; len: 11; d_gene: -; abundance: few; CDR3aa: CASGGWNGYTF; CDR3nt: TGTGCCAGCGGGGGGTGGAATGGCTACACCTTC
j_gene: TRBJ2-3; v_gene: TRBV28; len: 16; d_gene: TRBD2; abundance: many; CDR3aa: CASSSGSGRASDTQYF; CDR3nt: TGTGCCAGCAGTTCTGGTAGCGGGAGGGCCTCAGATACGCAGTATTTT
j_gene: TRBJ2-5; v_gene: TRBV25-1; len: 14; d_gene: -; abundance: many; CDR3aa: CASSDLGPRETQYF; CDR3nt: TGTGCCAGCAGTGATTTAGGCCCACGGGAGACCCAGTACTTC
j_gene: TRBJ2-7; v_gene: TRBV28; len: 12; d_gene: -; abundance: -; CDR3aa: CASSLARYEQYF; CDR3nt: TGTGCCAGCAGCCTGGCCCGGTACGAGCAGTACTTC
j_gene: TRBJ2-3; v_gene: TRBV11-2; len: 21; d_gene: TRBD2; abundance: many; CDR3aa: CASSLANIPSTSGIVTDTQYF; CDR3nt: TGTGCCAGCAGCTTAGCTAACATCCCGAGCACTAGCGGGATCGTCACAGATACGCAGTATTTT